This passage covers 16 T cell receptor beta chains from one sample sequenced in a study of blood T cells in healthy people across ages. Primers used in a second PCR of about 7 to 12 cycles were a sample-barcoded 5' primer and a J-beta primer mix. TCRdb fed the 5' RACE reads into MiXCR, producing one record per CDR3 protein. The data contain over a million distinct CDR3 sequences, 40% to 45% of them seen just once; the ten biggest clones take up 4%. Sequencing used blood. All receptors derive from a woman younger than 30 in good health.

In nucleotides, the CDR3 is TGTGCCAGCAGTTATAAACAGGGATACACTGAAGCTTTCTTT. Protein: CASSYKQGYTEAFF. V usage is TRBV2 and J usage is TRBJ1-1; weak D call: TRBD1 (6 bases). The CDR3 contains 14 residues. V was clipped by 5 bases and J by 3 bases, with 13 bases between them. The germline V gene has CDR1 SNHLY and CDR2 FYNNEI. The full variable domain, with the rest looked up from reference TRBV2 and TRBJ1-1, is EPEVTQTPSHQVTQMGQEVILRCVPISNHLYFYWYRQILGQKVEFLVSFYNNEISEKSEIFDDQFSVERPDGSNFTLKIRSTKLEDSAMYFCASSYKQGYTEAFFGQGTRLTVV.

CDR3 protein: CASSLEPYSNQPQHF. The DNA of the CDR3 is TGTGCCAGCAGCTTAGAGCCGTATAGCAATCAGCCCCAGCATTTT. This sequence joins TRBV5-5 and TRBJ1-5; D remains unclear. Per the germline V gene, CDR1 is SGHKS and CDR2 is YYEKEE (reference sequence). Trimming stripped 2 bases from V and 0 bases from J, with 9 bases between. The CDR3 runs 15 residues. The variable domain in full, completed from reference TRBV5-5 and TRBJ1-5, reads DAGVTQSPTHLIKTRGQQVTLRCSPISGHKSVSWYQQVLGQGPQFIFQYYEKEERGRGNFPDRFSARQFPNYSSELNVNALLLGDSALYLCASSLEPYSNQPQHFGDGTRLSIL.

The sample holds a few counts of this clonotype. The chain carries TRBV20-1 and TRBJ2-7; 16 positions match TRBD2. The CDR3 consists of 15 residues. V shed 6 bases and J 2 bases; nucleotides not matched to a gene: 4. Germline assignment: CDR1 DFQATT and CDR2 SNEGSKA (reference sequence). The CDR3 protein is CSAAGTSGRAYEQYF. The CDR3 DNA is TGCAGTGCGGCCGGGACTAGCGGGAGGGCCTACGAGCAGTACTTC.

Remarks on this clonotype: The junction shows a germline mismatch at one end, possibly a read error. V gene TRBV7-2 combines with J gene TRBJ2-1; no definite D call. The CDR3 length is 15 residues. CDR1 SGHTA and CDR2 FQGNSA come from the germline V gene. Here the CDR3 DNA reads TGTGTCAGCAGCTTCGACAAATCCTCCTACAATGAGCAGTTCTTC. Translating gives CVSSFDKSSYNEQFF. Complete variable domain (other parts from reference TRBV7-2 and TRBJ2-1): GAGVSQSPSNKVTEKGKDVELRCDPISGHTALYWYRQSLGQGLEFLIYFQGNSAPDKSGLPSDRFSAERTGGSVSTLTIQRTQQEDSAVYLCVSSFDKSSYNEQFFGPGTRLTVL.

V usage is TRBV20-1 and J usage is TRBJ2-7, with TRBD2 matching 13 bases. J lost 5 bases, V lost 5 bases, and 6 bases had no gene match. CDR1 and CDR2 (germline): DFQATT, SNEGSKA (reference sequence). There are 14 residues in the CDR3. The CDR3 here is CSAEPGLAGNEQYF. Written as DNA, the CDR3 is TGCAGTGCTGAGCCGGGACTAGCGGGAAACGAGCAGTACTTC.

This clonotype was recorded a few times. The V gene is TRBV5-1, the J gene TRBJ2-5; a possible D gene is TRBD2 (6 bases). Germline V gene data show CDR1 as SGHRS and CDR2 as YFSETQ. The ends were cut back, 0 bases at V and 3 bases at J, with 12 bases in the middle. The CDR3 has 15 residues. CDR3 coding DNA: TGCGCCAGCAGCTTGGCCGGTTGGGAGGAAGAGACCCAGTACTTC. Protein product: CASSLAGWEEETQYF.

This chain uses TRBV25-1 with TRBJ1-4, with D possibly matching TRBD1 (5 bases). CDR3 length equals 15 residues. V was shortened by 3 bases and J by 4 bases, with 12 bases between the two germline ends. Germline CDR1 and CDR2: MGHDK and SYGVNS. This chain's CDR3 is CASSEALGGNEKLFF. In nucleotides, the CDR3 is TGTGCCAGCAGTGAGGCCTTGGGGGGTAATGAAAAACTGTTTTTT.

This clonotype appeared a few times. The genes are TRBV12-3 or TRBV12-4 and TRBJ1-2, with a tentative D call TRBD1 (6 bases). Trimming took 3 bases from V and 4 from J, leaving 12 bases between them. The length of the CDR3 is 14 residues. Written as DNA, the CDR3 is TGTGCCAGCAGTTTTCAGGGGATGGGCTATGGCTACACCTTC. Protein: CASSFQGMGYGYTF.

V usage is TRBV20-1 and J usage is TRBJ2-1; D unclear. Germline CDR1 is DFQATT and CDR2 is SNEGSKA (reference sequence). The CDR3 runs to 11 residues. Trimming took 6 bases from V and 9 from J, leaving 12 bases between them. The CDR3 loop reads CSARSRSEQFF. In DNA, the CDR3 is TGCAGTGCCCGAAGTAGGAGTGAGCAGTTCTTC.

The chain joins TRBV12-3 or TRBV12-4 to TRBJ2-1; 11 bases are shared with TRBD2. V lost 5 bases to trimming and J lost 13 bases; unmatched junction nucleotides: 25. This CDR3 spans 19 amino acids. CDR3 sequence (DNA): TGTGCCAGCAGTCTTCATTGGGGGACTAGCGGTAACCTCATTAAGACCCAGTTCTTC. It yields the protein CASSLHWGTSGNLIKTQFF.

This sequence joins TRBV12-3 or TRBV12-4 and TRBJ1-2; D is unclear. This CDR3 has 15 residues. The germline V and J ends were trimmed by 7 bases and 3 bases, with 18 bases remaining between them. Here the CDR3 DNA reads TGTGCCAGCAAACCCGACTCAGCTACGCACTATGGCTACACCTTC. It specifies CASKPDSATHYGYTF.

CDR3 protein: CASSYFLPDTQYF. In DNA, the CDR3 is TGTGCCAGCAGTTACTTTTTACCAGATACGCAGTATTTT. The V call is TRBV6-6, the J call TRBJ2-3; no reliable D call. V shed 1 base and J shed 4 bases, with 6 bases lying between them. Germline V gene sequence: CDR1 MNHNY, CDR2 SVGAGI (reference sequence). The length of the CDR3 is 13 residues.

In DNA form, the CDR3 reads TGCGCCAGCAGCCAAGAGGGAGGGGGCGGGGGGATTTCTGAAGCTTTCTTT. Amino acids: CASSQEGGGGGISEAFF. This chain connects TRBV4-3 to TRBJ1-1; TRBD1 matches at 7 bases. The CDR3 is 17 residues long. The V gene end was trimmed by 0 bases and the J gene end by 6 bases; junction bases not matched to a gene: 13. Germline V gene sequence: CDR1 LGHNA, CDR2 YSLEER.

This clonotype was seen a handful of times. J is TRBJ2-7 and V is TRBV6-6, with a tentative D call TRBD2 (7 bases). The CDR3 consists of 12 residues. V lost 8 bases and J lost 1, with 9 bases in between. Germline CDR1 and CDR2: MNHNY and SVGAGI (reference sequence). CDR3: CASGRGSYEQYF. As DNA, the CDR3 is TGTGCCAGCGGGAGGGGGTCCTACGAGCAGTACTTC.

The chain links TRBV28 to TRBJ2-5; D gene uncertain. Trimming removed 6 bases at V and 1 base at J, with 9 bases between. The CDR3 spans 13 residues. Germline lookup yields CDR1 MDHEN and CDR2 SYDVKM. Written as DNA, the CDR3 is TGTGCCAGCAGGCAGAGGCTCCAAGAGACCCAGTACTTC. This codes for CASRQRLQETQYF.

Concerning this clonotype itself: A much larger clone differs from this one at a single base, so this may be a read error. This chain links TRBV6-1 with TRBJ2-1; 8 nucleotides align to TRBD1. The CDR3 covers 13 residues. V dropped 6 bases and J dropped 6; count of bases not matched to a gene: 4. The germline V gene has CDR1 MNHNS and CDR2 SASEGT. The CDR3 spells CASSEDRVNEQFF. DNA of the CDR3: TGTGCCAGCAGCGAGGACAGGGTCAATGAGCAGTTCTTC.